This T cell receptor beta chain was retrieved from a study of blood T cell repertoires in COVID-19. Overall study: From the United States, Italy and Spain came samples of acute and convalescent COVID-19. Sources were T cells, B-cell-depleted T cells, or PBMCs; the material itself was cDNA or gDNA.

V was pared by 7 bases and J by 1 base, with 6 bases of the junction left unmatched. Germline V gene lookup returns CDR1 MNHEY and CDR2 SVGAGI. The CDR3 runs to 14 residues. Methods used by the authors: Reference gene primer amplification yielded estimated nucleated cell counts. Clones were read by immunoSEQ multiplex PCR, and TCRdb kept only the in-frame ones, dropping some. That table supplies the V and J calls and clone size; D and trimming were determined from the DNA. The sample contains a few hundred thousand clones, 70% to 90% of which appear only once. The sequenced material came from peripheral blood. The chain links TRBV6-5 to TRBJ1-1; 7 nucleotides agree with TRBD1. This sequence was found in a man aged 35 to 55 with acute or convalescent COVID-19. CDR3: CASTPGQENTEAFF. CDR3 DNA sequence: TGTGCCAGCACCCCAGGACAGGAGAACACTGAAGCTTTCTTT.